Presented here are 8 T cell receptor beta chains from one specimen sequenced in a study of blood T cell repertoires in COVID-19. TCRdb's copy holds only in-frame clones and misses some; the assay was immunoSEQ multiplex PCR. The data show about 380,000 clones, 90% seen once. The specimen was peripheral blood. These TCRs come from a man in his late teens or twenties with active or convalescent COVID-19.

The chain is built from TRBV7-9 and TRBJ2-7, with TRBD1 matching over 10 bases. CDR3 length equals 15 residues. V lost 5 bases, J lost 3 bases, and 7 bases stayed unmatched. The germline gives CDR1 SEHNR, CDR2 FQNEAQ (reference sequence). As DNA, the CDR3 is TGTGCCAGCAGCGCCCAGAGGACAGGGGGCTACGAGCAGTACTTC. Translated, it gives CASSAQRTGGYEQYF.

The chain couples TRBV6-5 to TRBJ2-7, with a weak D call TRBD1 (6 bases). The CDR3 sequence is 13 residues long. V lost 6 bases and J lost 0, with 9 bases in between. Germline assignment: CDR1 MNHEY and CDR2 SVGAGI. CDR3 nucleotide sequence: TGTGCCAGCAGACAGGACAGCTCCTACGAGCAGTACTTC. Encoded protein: CASRQDSSYEQYF.

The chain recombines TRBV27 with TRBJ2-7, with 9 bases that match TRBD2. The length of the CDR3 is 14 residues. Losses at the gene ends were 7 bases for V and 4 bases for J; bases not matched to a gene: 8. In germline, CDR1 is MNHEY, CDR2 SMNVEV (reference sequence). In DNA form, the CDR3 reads TGTGCCAGCACCCAAGCGGGAGGTGGATACGAGCAGTACTTC. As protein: CASTQAGGGYEQYF.

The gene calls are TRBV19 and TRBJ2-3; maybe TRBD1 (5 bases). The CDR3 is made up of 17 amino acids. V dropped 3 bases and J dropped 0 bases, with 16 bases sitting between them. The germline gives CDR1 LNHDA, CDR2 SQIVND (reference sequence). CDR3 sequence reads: CASSIQITDRSTDTQYF. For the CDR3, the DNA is TGTGCCAGTAGTATCCAGATTACCGACAGAAGCACAGATACGCAGTATTTT.

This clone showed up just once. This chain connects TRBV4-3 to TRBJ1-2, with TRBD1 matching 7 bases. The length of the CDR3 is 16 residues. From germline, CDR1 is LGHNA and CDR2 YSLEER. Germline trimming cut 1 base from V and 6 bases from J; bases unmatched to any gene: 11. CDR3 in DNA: TGCGCCAGCAGCCAAGTCGCCGGGACAGAGGCGGATGGCTACACCTTC. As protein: CASSQVAGTEADGYTF.

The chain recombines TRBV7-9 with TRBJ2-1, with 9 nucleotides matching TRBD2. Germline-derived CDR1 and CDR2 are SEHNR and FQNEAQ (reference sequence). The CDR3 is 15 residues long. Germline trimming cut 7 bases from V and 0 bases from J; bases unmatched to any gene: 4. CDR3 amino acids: CASTFSGSSYNEQFF. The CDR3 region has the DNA TGTGCCAGCACCTTTAGCGGGAGCTCCTACAATGAGCAGTTCTTC.

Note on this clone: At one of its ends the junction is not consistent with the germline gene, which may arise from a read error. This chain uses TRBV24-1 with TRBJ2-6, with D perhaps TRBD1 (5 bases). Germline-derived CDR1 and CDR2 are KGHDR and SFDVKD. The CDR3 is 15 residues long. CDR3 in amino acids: CATGNLYSGANVLTF. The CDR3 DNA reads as TGTGCCACCGGAAACCTTTACTCTGGGGCCAACGTGCTGACTTTC.

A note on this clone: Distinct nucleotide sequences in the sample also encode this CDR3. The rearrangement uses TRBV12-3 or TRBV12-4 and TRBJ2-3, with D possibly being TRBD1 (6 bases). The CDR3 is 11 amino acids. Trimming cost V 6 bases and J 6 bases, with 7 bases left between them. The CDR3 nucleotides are TGTGCCAGCAGCAGGGGTGATACGCAGTATTTT. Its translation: CASSRGDTQYF.